This passage covers 18 T cell receptor beta chains from one sample sequenced in a study of shared clonotypes between healthy human individuals. TCRdb's table, derived via immunoSEQ multiplex PCR, lists solely in-frame clones and lacks some. The repertoire holds about 2.5 million clones, less than 95% seen once, with about 0.41% in the top ten. The sample taken for sequencing was naive CD4+ T cells from PBMCs. The subset: CD45RA+ positively selected. These receptors all come from a man between 18 and 29 years old in good health. Some clones in this sample may be carry-over from other donors' samples.

The V gene is TRBV27, the J gene TRBJ2-5; maybe TRBD2 (5 bases). Between the trimmed V and J ends, which lost 2 bases and 2 bases, there was a span of 18 bases. The CDR3 is 17 residues long. Germline V gene data show CDR1 as MNHEY and CDR2 as SMNVEV (reference sequence). As DNA, the CDR3 is TGTGCCAGCAGTTTACGGGGAGTCGATTGGTGGCAAGAGACCCAGTACTTC. This translates into CASSLRGVDWWQETQYF.

The chain recombines TRBV7-6 with TRBJ2-1; D ambiguous. The CDR3 is 11 amino acids. Germline CDR1 SGHVS, CDR2 FNYEAQ. The ends were cut back, 5 bases at V and 9 bases at J, with 8 bases in the middle. CDR3: CASSPSIEQFF. As DNA, the CDR3 is TGTGCCAGCAGCCCTTCAATTGAGCAGTTCTTC. The whole variable domain, remainder taken from reference TRBV7-6 and TRBJ2-1, is GAGVSQSPRYKVTKRGQDVALRCDPISGHVSLYWYRQALGQGPEFLTYFNYEAQQDKSGLPNDRFSAERPEGSISTLTIQRTEQRDSAMYRCASSPSIEQFFGPGTRLTVL.

This clone has only one observation. The chain employs TRBV19 and TRBJ2-1, with D hard to call. CDR3 size: 15 residues. V lost 9 bases, J lost 0 bases, and 15 bases lay in between. CDR1 and CDR2 (germline): LNHDA, SQIVND (reference sequence). CDR3 residues: CASTGSQSSYNEQFF. For the CDR3, the DNA is TGTGCCAGCACGGGTTCCCAAAGCTCCTACAATGAGCAGTTCTTC.

The gene calls are TRBV15 and TRBJ2-3; TRBD1 or TRBD2 may be the D gene (5 bases each). Germline CDR1 LNHNV, CDR2 YYDKDF (reference sequence). Deletions cut 2 bases from V and 4 bases from J, with 16 bases between. This CDR3 spans 16 amino acids. This CDR3 is CATSRLGVSSADTQYF. CDR3 nucleotide sequence: TGTGCCACCAGCAGATTGGGGGTTTCTTCCGCAGATACGCAGTATTTT.

The chain is built from TRBV28 and TRBJ1-1; D is undetermined. The V and J ends lost 0 bases and 6 bases respectively, with 11 bases between them. The CDR3 is 14 amino acids. Germline CDR1 reads MDHEN; CDR2 reads SYDVKM. The CDR3 coding sequence is TGTGCCAGCAGTTTATGGGTCCGGAATTCTGAAGCTTTCTTT. Translating it yields CASSLWVRNSEAFF.

The V gene is TRBV7-9, the J gene TRBJ2-5; TRBD1 matches 9 bases. Trimming took 5 bases from V and 3 from J; bases not matched to a gene: 7. The CDR3 sequence is 15 residues long. Germline V gives CDR1 SEHNR, CDR2 FQNEAQ (reference sequence). The CDR3: CASSRGQGLKETQYF. Here the CDR3 DNA reads TGTGCCAGCAGCCGAGGACAGGGGTTGAAAGAGACCCAGTACTTC.

CDR3 DNA: TGTGCCAGCAGCATAGACAGGATTGAAGCTTTCTTT. It is translated as CASSIDRIEAFF. V and J are TRBV28 and TRBJ1-1; maybe TRBD1 (6 bases). This CDR3 comprises 12 residues. Per the germline V gene, CDR1 is MDHEN and CDR2 is SYDVKM. The germline V and J ends were trimmed by 6 bases and 7 bases, with 12 bases remaining between them.

The chain recombines TRBV15 with TRBJ2-5; perhaps TRBD2 as D (5 bases). CDR3 length equals 18 residues. CDR1 is LNHNV, CDR2 YYDKDF, per germline (reference sequence). The V gene lost 1 base and the J gene lost 4 bases, with 22 bases spanning the gap. This chain's CDR3 is CATSRVIGSPGRGETQYF. The CDR3 DNA reads TGTGCCACCAGCAGAGTCATTGGGAGTCCAGGCCGAGGAGAGACCCAGTACTTC.

A remark on this clone: The sample has other DNA sequences that encode this CDR3 too. The chain employs TRBV5-1 and TRBJ2-1; TRBD2 matches at 13 bases. The ends lost 4 bases at V and 2 bases at J; junction bases unmatched: 3. This CDR3 has 16 residues. Per germline, CDR1 SGHRS and CDR2 YFSETQ. CDR3 region: CASSHGLAGAYNEQFF. The DNA of the CDR3 is TGCGCCAGCAGCCATGGACTAGCGGGAGCCTACAATGAGCAGTTCTTC.

V and J are TRBV5-1 and TRBJ2-2, with D possibly TRBD2 on 6 matching bases. The CDR3 has 15 amino acids. Germline V gene sequence: CDR1 SGHRS, CDR2 YFSETQ. Trimming took 5 bases from V and 3 from J, leaving 14 bases between them. CDR3 residues: CASREGGKHTGELFF. As DNA, the CDR3 is TGCGCCAGCAGGGAGGGAGGAAAACACACCGGGGAGCTGTTTTTT. The variable domain in full, completed from reference TRBV5-1 and TRBJ2-2, reads KAGVTQTPRYLIKTRGQQVTLSCSPISGHRSVSWYQQTPGQGLQFLFEYFSETQRNKGNFPGRFSGRQFSNSRSEMNVSTLELGDSALYLCASREGGKHTGELFFGEGSRLTVL.

The rearrangement links TRBV6-5 to TRBJ1-5, with a weak D call TRBD1 (6 bases). CDR1 is MNHEY, CDR2 SVGAGI, per germline. Trimming shortened V by 4 bases and J by 11 bases, and 18 bases separated the two germline ends. The CDR3 extends over 14 amino acids. The CDR3 nucleotides read TGTGCCAGCAGTTCCGACAGGATCGACGGTTCCCAGCATTTT. It specifies CASSSDRIDGSQHF.

This sequence joins TRBV7-3 and TRBJ2-2, with 8 positions matching TRBD1. This CDR3 spans 16 amino acids. Germline trimming cut 6 bases from V and 1 base from J; bases unmatched to any gene: 7. Germline CDR1 is SGHTA and CDR2 is FQGTGA. CDR3 coding DNA: TGTGCCAGCAGACTATCGACAGGGGTGAACACCGGGGAGCTGTTTTTT. Residues: CASRLSTGVNTGELFF.

Concerning this clone: One end of the junction varies from germline; a read error may be responsible. The rearrangement uses TRBV19 and TRBJ2-3, with 8 bases that match TRBD1. CDR3 length: 16 residues. The germline V gene has CDR1 LNHDA and CDR2 SQIVND (reference sequence). CDR3 residues: CASSIARGTGPRLVVF. For the CDR3, the DNA is TGTGCCAGTAGTATAGCCCGGGGGACAGGTCCCCGCTTAGTAGTTTTT.

J is TRBJ1-6 and V is TRBV6-5, with D unresolved. Germline V lookup: CDR1 MNHEY, CDR2 SVGAGI. The CDR3 contains 12 residues. V shed 8 bases and J shed 6 bases, with 8 bases lying between them. CDR3 sequence (DNA): TGTGCCAGCGCCACCGGTAATTCACCCCTCCACTTT. This gives the protein CASATGNSPLHF.

V gene TRBV30 combines with J gene TRBJ2-6; D is possibly TRBD1 (6 bases). Germline V lookup: CDR1 GTSNPN, CDR2 SVGIG (reference sequence). This CDR3 comprises 15 residues. Trimming removed 3 bases from V and 3 bases from J, with 12 bases in between. The CDR3 DNA is TGTGCCTGGAGCAGAGGGGGAGTTGGGGCCAACGTCCTGACTTTC. Protein: CAWSRGGVGANVLTF.

The chain joins TRBV4-3 to TRBJ1-5; D gene ambiguous. The germline V gene encodes CDR1 LGHNA and CDR2 YSLEER. This CDR3 has 18 residues. Trimming removed 0 bases from V and 0 bases from J, with 15 bases in between. The CDR3 nucleotides are TGCGCCAGCAGCCAAGATGCCAGTGGGGTTTATAGCAATCAGCCCCAGCATTTT. This gives the protein CASSQDASGVYSNQPQHF.

V is TRBV18 and J is TRBJ1-1; perhaps TRBD1 as D (5 bases). Germline CDR1 reads KGHSH; CDR2 reads LQKENI. This CDR3 contains 16 residues. The V and J ends lost 1 base and 11 bases respectively, with 23 bases between them. CDR3 in amino acids: CASSPLPVGGGAWAFF. CDR3 coding DNA: TGTGCCAGCTCACCACTACCCGTGGGGGGTGGTGCGTGGGCTTTCTTT.

The chain couples TRBV11-2 to TRBJ2-7; D remains unclear. The CDR3 extends over 14 amino acids. V lost 2 bases to trimming and J lost 2 bases, with 10 bases between them. The germline V gene encodes CDR1 SGHAT and CDR2 FQNNGV. CDR3 sequence (DNA): TGTGCCAGCAGCTTATTTCTACAAACCTACGAGCAGTACTTC. Protein: CASSLFLQTYEQYF.